The 20 T cell receptor beta chains reported below all come from one sample, sequenced in a study of blood T cell repertoires in COVID-19. The table came from immunoSEQ multiplex PCR; TCRdb's copy has only in-frame clones and leaves some out. The data show some 110,000 clones, roughly four fifths seen once. The sample taken for sequencing was peripheral blood. The receptors here all came from an older man with active or convalescent COVID-19.

The gene calls are TRBV19 and TRBJ1-4; 9 bases agree with TRBD1. CDR3 length: 12 amino acids. J was trimmed by 10 bases and V by 5 bases; bases with no gene match: 2. Germline CDR1 is LNHDA and CDR2 is SQIVND (reference sequence). CDR3 DNA: TGTGCCAGTAGTGTGGACAGGGGAAAACTGTTTTTT. This codes for CASSVDRGKLFF.

The genes are TRBV24-1 and TRBJ2-2, with 8 positions matching TRBD2. After removal of 4 bases from V and 6 bases from J, the junction contained 9 bases not matched to a gene. Germline-derived CDR1 and CDR2 are KGHDR and SFDVKD. The CDR3 is 16 residues long. The CDR3 here is CATSERPGLVAGELFF. CDR3 in DNA: TGTGCCACCAGTGAAAGACCGGGACTAGTCGCCGGGGAGCTGTTTTTT.

This rearrangement joins TRBV28 to TRBJ1-1; 10 positions agree with TRBD1. With 3 bases clipped from V and 4 bases from J, the junction kept 5 bases outside the gene matches. CDR3 length: 15 amino acids. Germline V gives CDR1 MDHEN, CDR2 SYDVKM. This chain's CDR3 is CASSLAGTGVTEAFF. CDR3 nucleotides: TGTGCCAGCAGTTTGGCCGGGACAGGGGTCACTGAAGCTTTCTTT.

This chain connects TRBV3-1 (or the pseudogene TRBV3-2) to TRBJ1-1; D gene uncertain. Trimming took 5 bases from V and 7 from J, leaving 8 bases between them. The CDR3 runs 11 residues. The germline gives CDR1 LGHDT, CDR2 YNNKEL (reference sequence). The DNA for the CDR3 is TGTGCCAGCAGCTCTGTAATTGAAGCTTTCTTT. Translation: CASSSVIEAFF.

The chain joins TRBV3-1 (or the pseudogene TRBV3-2) to TRBJ2-3; the match to TRBD2 covers 8 bases. V dropped 0 bases and J dropped 8; count of bases not matched to a gene: 4. Germline CDR1 is LGHDT and CDR2 is YNNKEL (reference sequence). This CDR3 has 14 residues. CDR3 DNA sequence: TGTGCCAGCAGCCAAGACCAACGGGGGGGTACGCAGTATTTT. Translation gives CASSQDQRGGTQYF.

The chain couples TRBV5-8 to TRBJ2-7, with a weak D call TRBD2 (6 bases). From germline, CDR1 is SGHTS and CDR2 YDEGEE. V lost 2 bases and J 6 bases, leaving 15 bases between the germline ends. This CDR3 spans 14 amino acids. The CDR3, as DNA: TGTGCCAGCAGCTTAGGGGACTTTCATCCCGAGCAGTACTTC. Translation gives CASSLGDFHPEQYF.

The chain employs TRBV18 and TRBJ2-1; TRBD1 aligns across 7 bases. V gave up 2 bases and J gave up 7 bases; unmatched junction bases: 2. The CDR3 runs to 13 residues. Per the germline V gene, CDR1 is KGHSH and CDR2 is LQKENI. CDR3 sequence reads: CASSPTRGNEQFF. The DNA for the CDR3 is TGTGCCAGCTCACCAACCAGGGGGAATGAGCAGTTCTTC.

J is TRBJ2-7 and V is TRBV6-5, with 7 bases identical to TRBD2. Germline V gene lookup returns CDR1 MNHEY and CDR2 SVGAGI. CDR3 length: 14 amino acids. V dropped 7 bases and J dropped 2; count of bases not matched to a gene: 8. The CDR3, as DNA: TGTGCCAGCATGATGGGCGGGGGAACCTACGAGCAGTACTTC. This translates into CASMMGGGTYEQYF.

V is TRBV7-6 and J is TRBJ2-1; 14 bases align to TRBD2. From germline, CDR1 is SGHVS and CDR2 FNYEAQ. V shed 3 bases, J shed 10 bases, and the junction held 5 bases outside the gene matches. The CDR3 is 15 residues long. The CDR3 sequence is CASSLGLAGENEQFF. In DNA, the CDR3 is TGTGCCAGCAGCTTGGGACTAGCGGGAGAAAACGAGCAGTTCTTC.

To note about this clone: At one boundary the junction diverges from the germline segment, which might be a read error. CDR3 sequence: CASSRGQGPTDTQYF. The DNA of the CDR3 is TGTGCTAGCAGCCGAGGACAGGGGCCAACAGATACGCAGTATTTT. V usage is TRBV7-7 and J usage is TRBJ2-3, with 9 bases identical to TRBD1. The length of the CDR3 is 15 residues. CDR1 and CDR2 (germline): SSHAT, FNYEAQ (reference sequence).

The chain is built from TRBV6-5 and TRBJ2-7; D is unclear. V was shortened by 0 bases and J by 8 bases, with 17 bases between the two germline ends. Per germline, CDR1 MNHEY and CDR2 SVGAGI. CDR3 length: 15 amino acids. The CDR3 DNA is TGTGCCAGCAGTTACTCGTTGGGTGGTGACTTGCAGCAGTACTTC. Amino acid sequence: CASSYSLGGDLQQYF.

The rearrangement links TRBV5-5 to TRBJ1-4; TRBD1 aligns across 10 bases. Germline V gene data show CDR1 as SGHKS and CDR2 as YYEKEE (reference sequence). This CDR3 contains 15 residues. With V trimmed by 5 bases and J by 2 bases, 3 bases remained unmatched. The CDR3 protein is CASRRDRGTNEKLFF. The DNA for the CDR3 is TGTGCCAGCAGAAGGGACAGGGGCACTAATGAAAAACTGTTTTTT. The variable domain in full, with the rest retrieved from reference TRBV5-5 and TRBJ1-4, is DAGVTQSPTHLIKTRGQQVTLRCSPISGHKSVSWYQQVLGQGPQFIFQYYEKEERGRGNFPDRFSARQFPNYSSELNVNALLLGDSALYLCASRRDRGTNEKLFFGSGTQLSVL.

This chain joins TRBV6-1 and TRBJ1-4, with 11 positions matching TRBD1. CDR3 length equals 14 residues. With V trimmed by 3 bases and J by 8 bases, 2 bases remained unmatched. Germline CDR1 MNHNS, CDR2 SASEGT. CDR3 DNA: TGTGCCAGCAGTGAGGGGACAGGGGGAGAAAAACTGTTTTTT. Protein product: CASSEGTGGEKLFF.

The V and J genes are TRBV20-1 and TRBJ2-1; D call uncertain. The V and J ends lost 6 bases and 6 bases respectively, with 9 bases between them. This CDR3 spans 11 amino acids. CDR1 and CDR2 from the germline V gene are DFQATT and SNEGSKA (reference sequence). In DNA, the CDR3 is TGCAGTGCCTACCGTCTCAATGAGCAGTTCTTC. This sequence encodes CSAYRLNEQFF.

This chain connects TRBV5-1 to TRBJ2-7; TRBD1 matches 10 bases. Trimming at V came to 4 bases and at J to 5 bases, leaving 9 bases not matched to a gene. Germline V gene sequence: CDR1 SGHRS, CDR2 YFSETQ. CDR3 length: 15 residues. The CDR3 loop is CASSLRQGASNEQYF. In DNA form, the CDR3 reads TGCGCCAGCAGCCTCCGACAGGGGGCTTCTAACGAGCAGTACTTC.

The chain joins TRBV28 to TRBJ1-1; 11 bases are shared with TRBD1. The CDR3 consists of 15 residues. Trimming removed 4 bases from V and 5 bases from J; junction bases left unmatched: 6. In germline, CDR1 is MDHEN, CDR2 SYDVKM. In DNA form, the CDR3 reads TGTGCCAGCAGTTCGGGACAGGGGGTGTGGACTGAAGCTTTCTTT. This codes for CASSSGQGVWTEAFF.

The rearrangement links TRBV12-5 to TRBJ2-5; 10 positions match TRBD2. The CDR3 contains 18 residues. J gave up 7 bases and V 4 bases, and 18 bases lay outside the gene matches. CDR1 LGHNT and CDR2 FRNRAP come from the germline V gene. Here the CDR3 reads CASGSHLRLAGAEGTQYF. In DNA, the CDR3 is TGTGCTAGTGGTTCCCACCTCAGACTAGCGGGTGCTGAGGGGACCCAGTACTTC.

This sequence joins TRBV7-9 and TRBJ2-2; 10 nucleotides match TRBD2. The CDR3 contains 16 residues. Looked up from germline, CDR1 is SEHNR and CDR2 is FQNEAQ (reference sequence). J was trimmed by 4 bases and V by 3 bases; bases with no gene match: 5. CDR3 nucleotide sequence: TGTGCCAGCAGCTTGTCTAGCGGGGGACCCACCGGGGAGCTGTTTTTT. Protein: CASSLSSGGPTGELFF.

This clone was recorded a few times. This same CDR3 is encoded by further DNA sequences in the sample. The rearrangement links TRBV5-4 to TRBJ1-2; 8 bases fit TRBD1. The CDR3 contains 14 residues. V trimming: 4 bases; J trimming: 1 base; junction bases outside the gene matches: 3. The germline CDR1 and CDR2 sequences are SGHNT and YYREEE (reference sequence). The DNA for the CDR3 is TGTGCCAGCAGCAGGGGACAGGATAACTATGGCTACACCTTC. Translating gives CASSRGQDNYGYTF.

The chain is built from TRBV5-4 and TRBJ2-5; 7 bases are shared with TRBD2. In germline, CDR1 is SGHNT, CDR2 YYREEE (reference sequence). The J segment lost 1 base and the V segment lost 4 bases, leaving 10 bases of the junction unmatched. The length of the CDR3 is 16 residues. The CDR3 DNA is TGTGCCAGCAGCGGCGGGGGTTTGGGGACCCAAGAGACCCAGTACTTC. This codes for CASSGGGLGTQETQYF.